The 9 T cell receptor beta chains below all came from one sample that was sequenced in a study of tumor and adjacent non-tumor tissue in lung cancer (dated by TCRdb to the late 2010s). RNA was extracted from bulk unsorted tissue and checked for quality with a NanoDrop ND-1000 and an Agilent 2100. Library preparation employed multiplex PCR. Sequencing was performed on an Illumina HiSeq 2500. Following protocols modified from ARM-PCR, the researchers constructed TCRbeta libraries through three rounds of nested PCR with primers (Table S4). The public reads were reprocessed in TCRdb via fastp at Q25 and MiXCR, keeping in-frame beta chains. Entries that share a CDR3 protein sequence are merged under the most common genes and DNA. Across this sample there are more than 95,000 distinct CDR3 sequences, with roughly 67% seen only once. The ten biggest clones cover around 13% of the sample. The material sequenced was lung tumor tissue. These TCRs come from a young man with non-small cell lung cancer.

Note on this clonotype: The conserved final phenylalanine or tryptophan is absent from the CDR3, which likely points to a read error. V usage is TRBV12-3 or TRBV12-4 and J usage is TRBJ1-6; D remains ambiguous. Trimming stripped 6 bases from V and 0 bases from J, with 12 bases between. The CDR3 sequence is 16 residues long. CDR3 bases: TGTGCCAGCAGCCAGGACCCAAGCTCCTATAATTCACCCCTCCACCTT. This sequence encodes CASSQDPSSYNSPLHL.

Relative to its sample, this clonotype is medium-sized. The chain employs TRBV11-3 and TRBJ2-3, with a possible D match to TRBD1 (5 bases). Germline CDR1 is SGHNT and CDR2 is YENEEA. CDR3 length equals 15 residues. The V and J ends lost 1 base and 2 bases respectively, with 10 bases between them. The CDR3 DNA reads as TGTGCCAGCAGCTTAGGAGTAGGGGCCACAGATACGCAGTATTTT. Translation gives CASSLGVGATDTQYF.

On this clonotype: The junction does not match germline at one end; this may be a read error. The chain uses TRBV4-2 and TRBJ2-7, with 8 bases lining up with TRBD2. Germline V gives CDR1 LGHNA, CDR2 YNFKEQ. CDR3 length equals 17 residues. CDR3 in amino acids: CPSSPEAGGRSSYEQYF. The CDR3 region has the DNA TGTCCCAGCAGCCCCGAGGCAGGCGGGAGGAGCTCCTACGAGCAGTATTTC.

This clonotype has a handful of counts. The CDR3 DNA reads as TGCGCCAGCAGCTTGGTACCGGGACGGAGCACAGATACGCAGTATTTT. Its translation: CASSLVPGRSTDTQYF. V gene TRBV5-1 combines with J gene TRBJ2-3; perhaps D is TRBD1 or TRBD2 (5 bases each). In germline, CDR1 is SGHRS, CDR2 YFSETQ. V was pared by 0 bases and J by 0 bases, with 11 bases between. The CDR3 sequence is 16 residues long. Variable domain in full (rest from reference TRBV5-1 and TRBJ2-3): KAGVTQTPRYLIKTRGQQVTLSCSPISGHRSVSWYQQTPGQGLQFLFEYFSETQRNKGNFPGRFSGRQFSNSRSEMNVSTLELGDSALYLCASSLVPGRSTDTQYFGPGTRLTVL.

This clonotype appeared many times. The rearrangement joins TRBV20-1 to TRBJ2-3; 11 nucleotides align to TRBD2. The CDR3 length is 15 residues. Looked up from germline, CDR1 is DFQATT and CDR2 is SNEGSKA (reference sequence). V lost 3 bases to trimming and J lost 5 bases; unmatched junction nucleotides: 7. In DNA, the CDR3 is TGCAGTGCTAGTCGTAGCGGGGGGGCAAGAGATACGCAGTATTTT. Amino acids: CSASRSGGARDTQYF.

Concerning this clonotype: This CDR3 fails to terminate in the conserved phenylalanine or tryptophan, so it likely reflects a read error. No DNA is shown, since the ends of the CDR3 on it are uncertain; the CDR3 is the one TCRdb lists. This chain uses TRBV10-3 with TRBJ2-4; the D call in the table, TRBD1, was not verified against the DNA. Germline loops: CDR1 ENHRY, CDR2 SYGVKD. The CDR3 is 14 amino acids long, termini counted. CDR3 sequence reads: CAISDEGARDIQYL.

The chain is built from TRBV6-5 and TRBJ2-7, with D possibly being TRBD1 (5 bases). CDR3 length: 17 amino acids. Looked up from germline, CDR1 is MNHEY and CDR2 is SVGAGI. The V end lost 9 bases, the J end lost 0 bases, and 24 bases lay between the germline ends. The CDR3 loop reads CASCFSKQVASSYEQYF. Here the CDR3 DNA reads TGTGCCAGTTGTTTCTCTAAACAGGTTGCGAGCTCCTACGAGCAGTACTTC.

A word on this clonotype: This may be a read error: a much more frequent sequence differs by one nucleotide. The gene calls are TRBV5-4 and TRBJ1-1; D unresolved. Trimming shortened V by 2 bases and J by 1 base, and 9 bases separated the two germline ends. Germline CDR1 and CDR2: SGHNT and YYREEE (reference sequence). The CDR3 consists of 14 residues. CDR3 sequence: CASSFVSTNTEAFF. The CDR3 nucleotides are TGTGCCAGCAGCTTCGTGTCAACGAACACTGAAGCTTTCTTT.

To note about this clonotype: A read error is possible here, since a much larger clone lies one base away. The chain has TRBV7-9 and TRBJ2-7; TRBD2 matches 9 bases. The CDR3 is 16 amino acids. V gave up 0 bases and J gave up 6 bases; unmatched junction bases: 9. CDR1 SEHNR and CDR2 FQNEAQ come from the germline V gene (reference sequence). CDR3 in amino acids: CASSLAIAGVVSEQYF. The DNA for the CDR3 is TGTGCCAGCAGCTTAGCGATAGCGGGAGTAGTTAGCGAGCAGTACTTC.